The 27 T cell receptor beta chains presented below share a single source sample, sequenced in a study of shared clonotypes between healthy human individuals. Some clones are missing from TCRdb's copy, which holds only in-frame ones; the method was immunoSEQ multiplex PCR. Here the sample spans 800,000 or so clones, 90% to 97% being singletons. Terminally differentiated effector memory CD45RA+ cells were excluded by CCR7 positive selection of CD45RO-negative cells. The sequenced material came from naive CD8+ T cells sorted from blood. The receptors here all came from a man in his thirties or forties in good health.

Turning to this clone: Other DNA variants within this sample encode the same CDR3. The genes are TRBV27 and TRBJ1-2; no definite D call. The CDR3 is made up of 13 amino acids. Germline values: CDR1 MNHEY, CDR2 SMNVEV (reference sequence). Trimming removed 1 base from V and 5 bases from J, with 8 bases in between. The DNA for the CDR3 is TGTGCCAGCAGTTTATTTTCAGGATATGGCTACACCTTC. Its translation: CASSLFSGYGYTF.

The chain recombines TRBV29-1 with TRBJ2-7; D is unclear. From germline, CDR1 is SQVTM and CDR2 ANQGSEA. Trimming removed 7 bases at V and 2 bases at J, with 9 bases between. CDR3 length: 11 residues. The CDR3 spells CSGRVAYEQYF. The DNA of the CDR3 is TGCAGCGGACGCGTAGCCTACGAGCAGTACTTC.

Comments on this clone: The identical CDR3 is also encoded by other nucleotide sequences in the sample. The chain employs TRBV27 and TRBJ2-1; the D is unclear. V was shortened by 2 bases and J by 0 bases, with 5 bases between the two germline ends. In germline, CDR1 is MNHEY, CDR2 SMNVEV (reference sequence). CDR3 length: 14 residues. The CDR3 nucleotides are TGTGCCAGCAGTTTAGGCTTCTCCTACAATGAGCAGTTCTTC. The encoded protein is CASSLGFSYNEQFF.

J is TRBJ2-1 and V is TRBV6-5, with a tentative D call TRBD2 (6 bases). The length of the CDR3 is 15 residues. The V gene's germline CDR1 is MNHEY and CDR2 SVGAGI. V gave up 2 bases and J gave up 3 bases, with 11 bases separating them. The CDR3 DNA follows: TGTGCCAGCAGTTACGGCGGGACGATCTACAATGAGCAGTTCTTC. It encodes CASSYGGTIYNEQFF.

The chain carries TRBV4-3 and TRBJ2-2; D unclear. CDR1 and CDR2 (germline): LGHNA, YSLEER. Deletions cut 6 bases from V and 4 bases from J, with 15 bases between. There are 15 residues in the CDR3. The CDR3 DNA follows: TGCGCCAGCAGACCCCATAACGGGTTCACCGGGGAGCTGTTTTTT. Amino acids: CASRPHNGFTGELFF.

This chain connects TRBV28 to TRBJ2-7; D may be TRBD1 (6 bases). Germline values: CDR1 MDHEN, CDR2 SYDVKM. The CDR3 loop spans 14 amino acids. Deletions cut 3 bases from V and 7 bases from J, with 16 bases between. DNA for the CDR3: TGTGCCAGCAGTTTCCGGGACACCTTTCGGGAGCAGTACTTC. Translation gives CASSFRDTFREQYF.

In this sample, this clone turned up once. J is TRBJ1-1 and V is TRBV27; 10 bases are a match to TRBD1. The CDR3 runs 14 residues. The germline CDR1 and CDR2 sequences are MNHEY and SMNVEV (reference sequence). Trimming took 5 bases from V and 10 from J; bases not matched to a gene: 10. The CDR3 nucleotides are TGTGCCAGCAGTCGGGACAGGGGTCAGGTGGTAGCTTTCTTT. The encoded protein is CASSRDRGQVVAFF.

This chain uses TRBV6-6 with TRBJ2-3; TRBD1 aligns across 11 bases. The ends lost 6 bases at V and 1 base at J; junction bases unmatched: 3. The CDR3 runs 15 residues. From germline, CDR1 is MNHNY and CDR2 SVGAGI (reference sequence). CDR3 coding DNA: TGTGCCAGCAGCTGGACAGGGGGCCGCACAGATACGCAGTATTTT. Its translation is CASSWTGGRTDTQYF.

The chain combines TRBV12-5 with TRBJ2-3; D not resolved. Trimming stripped 6 bases from V and 3 bases from J, with 19 bases between. CDR1 LGHNT and CDR2 FRNRAP come from the germline V gene. The CDR3 length is 16 residues. The CDR3 reads CASGHGSASWTDTQYF. In DNA, the CDR3 is TGTGCTAGTGGACACGGCAGTGCGAGTTGGACAGATACGCAGTATTTT.

V and J are TRBV6-6 and TRBJ2-2, with TRBD1 matching over 7 bases. This CDR3 is 15 amino acids long. The germline V gene encodes CDR1 MNHNY and CDR2 SVGAGI (reference sequence). The J segment lost 7 bases and the V segment lost 2 bases, leaving 7 bases of the junction unmatched. The CDR3 DNA reads TGTGCCAGCAGTTACGACAGGGCGCAGGGCGGGGAGCTGTTTTTT. Encoded protein: CASSYDRAQGGELFF.

The rearrangement links TRBV7-9 to TRBJ2-1, with D possibly TRBD1 on 6 matching bases. From germline, CDR1 is SEHNR and CDR2 FQNEAQ (reference sequence). The CDR3 extends over 15 amino acids. V was trimmed by 6 bases and J by 9 bases, leaving 21 bases between them. The chain's CDR3 is CASSGGLSILGEQFF. DNA for the CDR3: TGTGCCAGCAGTGGGGGCTTATCGATACTAGGTGAGCAGTTCTTC.

Only one count was recorded for this clone. V and J are TRBV5-1 and TRBJ2-7, with TRBD2 as a possible D gene (6 bases). Germline V CDR1 and CDR2: SGHRS, YFSETQ. The V and J ends lost 1 base and 5 bases respectively, with 16 bases between them. The CDR3 contains 15 residues. CDR3 sequence (DNA): TGCGCCAGCAGCTTGAGTGGGAGGTTCGGCGACGAGCAGTACTTC. This codes for CASSLSGRFGDEQYF. Supplemented by reference TRBV5-1 and TRBJ2-7, the full variable domain reads KAGVTQTPRYLIKTRGQQVTLSCSPISGHRSVSWYQQTPGQGLQFLFEYFSETQRNKGNFPGRFSGRQFSNSRSEMNVSTLELGDSALYLCASSLSGRFGDEQYFGPGTRLTVT.

The chain couples TRBV6-5 to TRBJ1-5; D not resolved. This CDR3 contains 12 residues. Trimming pared 5 bases from V and 5 bases from J, leaving 7 bases between. Germline V gene data show CDR1 as MNHEY and CDR2 as SVGAGI. The DNA of the CDR3 is TGTGCCAGCAGTCCGCCCCATCAGCCCCAGCATTTT. Amino acids: CASSPPHQPQHF.

The gene calls are TRBV5-1 and TRBJ1-1; D is unclear. This CDR3 contains 12 residues. V was clipped by 5 bases and J by 2 bases, with 7 bases between them. CDR1 is SGHRS, CDR2 YFSETQ, per germline. CDR3 bases: TGCGCCAGCAGGGGGTCCAACACTGAAGCTTTCTTT. Its protein is CASRGSNTEAFF.

This clone has only one observation. For the CDR3, the DNA is TGTGCCAGCAGCTTCCGGGGGCTGGAGACTGAAGCTTTCTTT. Residues: CASSFRGLETEAFF. This chain connects TRBV7-9 to TRBJ1-1, with D possibly being TRBD1 (6 bases). With 3 bases removed from V and 5 bases from J, the gap between germline ends came to 13 bases. CDR1 and CDR2 (germline): SEHNR, FQNEAQ (reference sequence). The CDR3 has 14 amino acids. Together with reference TRBV7-9 and TRBJ1-1, the CDR3 gives the full variable domain: DTGVSQNPRHKITKRGQNVTFRCDPISEHNRLYWYRQTLGQGPEFLTYFQNEAQLEKSRLLSDRFSAERPKGSFSTLEIQRTEQGDSAMYLCASSFRGLETEAFFGQGTRLTVV.

The gene calls are TRBV7-9 and TRBJ2-7, with a tentative D call TRBD2 (6 bases). CDR3 size: 13 residues. Trimming pared 8 bases from V and 2 bases from J, leaving 13 bases between. CDR1 is SEHNR, CDR2 FQNEAQ, per germline (reference sequence). Written as DNA, the CDR3 is TGTGCCAGCCAGAGCGGGCACCCCTACGAGCAGTACTTC. This encodes CASQSGHPYEQYF.

The rearrangement joins TRBV5-1 to TRBJ2-7, with D tentatively TRBD2 (6 bases). CDR1 SGHRS and CDR2 YFSETQ come from the germline V gene. This CDR3 has 15 residues. V lost 0 bases, J lost 6 bases, and 16 bases lay in between. The chain's CDR3 is CASSLGRGYEGEQYF. For the CDR3, the DNA is TGCGCCAGCAGCTTGGGACGGGGGTACGAGGGCGAGCAGTACTTC.

V is TRBV4-1 and J is TRBJ2-2; the D gene could be TRBD1 or TRBD2 (5 bases each). The CDR3 extends over 15 amino acids. Germline V gene sequence: CDR1 MGHRA, CDR2 YSYEKL. V was clipped by 5 bases and J by 4 bases, with 14 bases between them. The CDR3 DNA sequence: TGCGCCAGCAGCGTGAGGGCAGGGTCCACCGGGGAGCTGTTTTTT. It codes for CASSVRAGSTGELFF.

This chain links TRBV4-3 with TRBJ2-1, with TRBD2 matching 7 bases. Trimming at V came to 0 bases and at J to 7 bases, leaving 3 bases not matched to a gene. The CDR3 runs 14 residues. Germline values: CDR1 LGHNA, CDR2 YSLEER. The CDR3 nucleotides are TGCGCCAGCAGCCAAGATTGGGGGGGAAATGAGCAGTTCTTC. Encoded protein: CASSQDWGGNEQFF.

CDR3 DNA: TGTGCCAGCAGCTTAGTTACAGGGGGCGCTGGGGCCAACGTCCTGACTTTC. Residues: CASSLVTGGAGANVLTF. The chain couples TRBV7-9 to TRBJ2-6; TRBD1 agrees at 9 bases. V shed 1 base, J shed 2 bases, and the junction held 3 bases outside the gene matches. CDR1 and CDR2 (germline): SEHNR, FQNEAQ (reference sequence). The CDR3 has 17 residues. The whole variable domain, remainder taken from reference TRBV7-9 and TRBJ2-6, is DTGVSQNPRHKITKRGQNVTFRCDPISEHNRLYWYRQTLGQGPEFLTYFQNEAQLEKSRLLSDRFSAERPKGSFSTLEIQRTEQGDSAMYLCASSLVTGGAGANVLTFGAGSRLTVL.

The V and J genes are TRBV27 and TRBJ1-2; 12 bases are shared with TRBD1. Germline assignment: CDR1 MNHEY and CDR2 SMNVEV (reference sequence). After removal of 6 bases from V and 2 bases from J, the junction contained 10 bases not matched to a gene. This CDR3 has 17 amino acids. CDR3 protein: CASSDGTGGVGNYGYTF. The CDR3 bases are TGTGCCAGCAGCGATGGGACAGGGGGCGTTGGAAACTATGGCTACACCTTC.

This clone was detected only a few times. This same CDR3 is encoded by further DNA sequences in the sample. J is TRBJ2-7 and V is TRBV30; D uncertain. This CDR3 is 12 amino acids long. The germline CDR1 and CDR2 sequences are GTSNPN and SVGIG (reference sequence). Trimming stripped 0 bases from V and 3 bases from J, with 6 bases between. In nucleotides, the CDR3 is TGTGCCTGGAGTGTAAACAGCTACGAGCAGTACTTC. Amino acids: CAWSVNSYEQYF.

This chain links TRBV7-2 with TRBJ2-7; D gene ambiguous. V was trimmed by 3 bases and J by 7 bases, leaving 10 bases between them. From germline, CDR1 is SGHTA and CDR2 FQGNSA. This CDR3 has 12 residues. CDR3 sequence reads: CASSFSRYEQYF. Written as DNA, the CDR3 is TGTGCCAGCAGCTTCTCCCGGTATGAGCAGTACTTC. The entire variable domain, with the rest obtained from reference TRBV7-2 and TRBJ2-7, is as follows: GAGVSQSPSNKVTEKGKDVELRCDPISGHTALYWYRQSLGQGLEFLIYFQGNSAPDKSGLPSDRFSAERTGGSVSTLTIQRTQQEDSAVYLCASSFSRYEQYFGPGTRLTVT.

This chain joins TRBV6-5 and TRBJ2-7; 12 bases map to TRBD2. Germline assignment: CDR1 MNHEY and CDR2 SVGAGI. V lost 2 bases and J lost 4; bases outside the gene matches: 6. The CDR3 covers 16 residues. The CDR3 bases are TGTGCCAGCAGTTACGAGATCGGACTAGCGGGGTACGAGCAGTACTTC. Protein sequence: CASSYEIGLAGYEQYF.

This sequence joins TRBV5-5 and TRBJ2-7; 8 bases line up with TRBD1. From germline, CDR1 is SGHKS and CDR2 YYEKEE (reference sequence). V gave up 0 bases and J gave up 4 bases; unmatched junction bases: 3. The CDR3 runs 14 residues. For the CDR3, the DNA is TGTGCCAGCAGCTTGGACACAGGGGGGTACGAGCAGTACTTC. Amino acids: CASSLDTGGYEQYF.

The chain is built from TRBV28 and TRBJ1-5; D gene uncertain. In germline, CDR1 is MDHEN, CDR2 SYDVKM. V lost 5 bases and J 0 bases, leaving 11 bases between the germline ends. The CDR3 loop spans 15 amino acids. CDR3 in DNA: TGTGCCAGCAGTACGGGCGTACGTAGCAATCAGCCCCAGCATTTT. Residues: CASSTGVRSNQPQHF.

The chain recombines TRBV7-6 with TRBJ2-5; D unclear. CDR1 is SGHVS and CDR2 is FNYEAQ in the germline V gene. This CDR3 is built from 16 residues. The V end lost 4 bases, the J end lost 1 base, and 16 bases lay between the germline ends. CDR3 amino acids: CASSSEAGRFQETQYF. CDR3 nucleotides: TGTGCCAGCAGCTCCGAGGCCGGACGCTTCCAAGAGACCCAGTACTTC.